These 17 T cell receptor beta chains were all obtained from the same sample, sequenced in a study of blood T cell repertoires in COVID-19. The table came from immunoSEQ multiplex PCR; TCRdb's copy has only in-frame clones and leaves some out. Among roughly 150,000 clones listed, approximately 84% were seen once. The sample taken for sequencing was peripheral blood. The source of these receptors is a woman of 80 years or more with acute or convalescent COVID-19.

This clone has more than one count but fewer than ten. The chain couples TRBV2 to TRBJ1-2, with D unclear. Trimming stripped 8 bases from V and 8 bases from J, with 18 bases between. CDR1 SNHLY and CDR2 FYNNEI come from the germline V gene. The CDR3 sequence is 13 residues long. The CDR3 sequence is CASGPGTETGYTF. As DNA, the CDR3 is TGTGCCAGCGGCCCCGGTACAGAGACCGGCTACACCTTC.

The CDR3 nucleotides are TGCAGCGTTCGCGGCACAGGGACTAGTCAGCCCCAGCATTTT. It specifies CSVRGTGTSQPQHF. The chain joins TRBV29-1 to TRBJ1-5; a weak D match, TRBD1 (6 bases). Germline-derived CDR1 and CDR2 are SQVTM and ANQGSEA. V was cut by 5 bases and J by 6 bases, with 17 bases left in between. This CDR3 comprises 14 residues.

The genes are TRBV20-1 and TRBJ2-7, with TRBD2 identical over 10 bases. The CDR3 is 15 amino acids. CDR1 is DFQATT and CDR2 is SNEGSKA in the germline V gene (reference sequence). V lost 3 bases and J lost 6; bases outside the gene matches: 11. The CDR3: CSASTPGLAFSEQYF. The DNA for the CDR3 is TGCAGTGCTAGTACCCCGGGACTAGCGTTTTCCGAGCAGTACTTC.

The chain employs TRBV4-1 and TRBJ2-1, with D perhaps matching TRBD2 (5 bases). V lost 5 bases and J lost 4, with 18 bases in between. The CDR3 consists of 16 residues. CDR1 and CDR2 from the germline V gene are MGHRA and YSYEKL. In nucleotides, the CDR3 is TGCGCCAGCAGCTCGTCGGGCGGAGGTCTATACAATGAGCAGTTCTTC. Its protein product is CASSSSGGGLYNEQFF.

The chain combines TRBV3-1 (or the pseudogene TRBV3-2) with TRBJ1-4, with no clear D. CDR3 length: 14 residues. Trimming stripped 1 base from V and 7 bases from J, with 10 bases between. CDR1 and CDR2 (germline): LGHDT, YNNKEL (reference sequence). CDR3 sequence (DNA): TGTGCCAGCAGCCAAGGGCCTGCGGGTGAAAAACTGTTTTTT. Amino acid sequence: CASSQGPAGEKLFF.

In its sample, this clone was seen once. This chain connects TRBV7-2 to TRBJ2-4, with 7 bases lining up with TRBD1. The CDR3 extends over 12 amino acids. With V trimmed by 3 bases and J by 11 bases, 4 bases remained unmatched. Germline V gives CDR1 SGHTA, CDR2 FQGNSA. Here the CDR3 reads CASSLTGNVQYF. Written as DNA, the CDR3 is TGTGCCAGCAGCTTGACAGGGAACGTTCAGTACTTC.

The chain couples TRBV30 to TRBJ1-4; 10 nucleotides align to TRBD1. Germline V gene lookup returns CDR1 GTSNPN and CDR2 SVGIG (reference sequence). The CDR3 covers 14 residues. J lost 11 bases, V lost 3 bases, and 9 bases had no gene match. CDR3 coding DNA: TGTGCCTGGAGCCCTGGGACAGGGGCGGGGAAACTGTTTTTT. Encoded protein: CAWSPGTGAGKLFF.

In its sample, this clone was seen a few times. The chain is built from TRBV9 and TRBJ1-2; 9 nucleotides line up with TRBD1. Germline-derived CDR1 and CDR2 are SGDLS and YYNGEE. J was trimmed by 8 bases and V by 0 bases; bases with no gene match: 14. The CDR3 covers 17 residues. The CDR3 DNA reads TGTGCCAGCAGCGTAGTAAGCGGGGGACAGGGAACTAGGGGCTACACCTTC. Translating gives CASSVVSGGQGTRGYTF.

The CDR3 bases are TGTGCCACCAGCACCCCTGGGGGGACAGGGGGCAATTACTACGAGCAGTACTTC. Translating it yields CATSTPGGTGGNYYEQYF. The gene calls are TRBV15 and TRBJ2-7, with 12 bases matching TRBD1. The CDR3 spans 18 residues. The V and J ends lost 4 bases and 3 bases, in that order; junction bases with no gene match: 13. CDR1 and CDR2 (germline): LNHNV, YYDKDF (reference sequence).

This rearrangement joins TRBV5-1 to TRBJ2-1; 8 positions match TRBD1. Germline V lookup: CDR1 SGHRS, CDR2 YFSETQ. The V segment lost 5 bases and the J segment 3 bases; nucleotides outside the gene matches: 7. This CDR3 region has 15 residues. As DNA, the CDR3 is TGCGCCAGCAGTCCGACAGGGGCGGACTACAATGAGCAGTTCTTC. Protein sequence: CASSPTGADYNEQFF. The whole variable domain, filled in from reference TRBV5-1 and TRBJ2-1, reads KAGVTQTPRYLIKTRGQQVTLSCSPISGHRSVSWYQQTPGQGLQFLFEYFSETQRNKGNFPGRFSGRQFSNSRSEMNVSTLELGDSALYLCASSPTGADYNEQFFGPGTRLTVL.

The count of this clone is one. This is likely an artifact of a read error, given a far larger clone one base away. The V and J genes are TRBV10-2 and TRBJ1-6; no clear D. The CDR3 has 13 residues. CDR1 and CDR2 from the germline V gene are WSHSY and SAAADI. The CDR3, as DNA: TGCGCCTGCAGTGAGATCCTACGGTCACCCCTCCACTTT. This translates into CACSEILRSPLHF.

Turning to this clone: At the DNA level, this CDR3 is encoded by other sequences in the same sample as well. The V call is TRBV18, the J call TRBJ2-7; TRBD1 matches 9 bases. The CDR3 runs 14 residues. Trimming at V came to 0 bases and at J to 5 bases, leaving 2 bases not matched to a gene. Per germline, CDR1 KGHSH and CDR2 LQKENI. The CDR3 reads CASSPPDRGNEQYF. DNA for the CDR3: TGTGCCAGCTCACCACCGGACAGGGGAAACGAGCAGTACTTC.

The chain combines TRBV5-1 with TRBJ1-2; no firm D call. Germline V gene data show CDR1 as SGHRS and CDR2 as YFSETQ. The CDR3 is made up of 15 amino acids. Trimming removed 3 bases at V and 0 bases at J, with 12 bases between. The CDR3 loop is CASSSGLTANYGYTF. The CDR3, as DNA: TGCGCCAGCAGCTCGGGATTGACGGCTAACTATGGCTACACCTTC.

V usage is TRBV27 and J usage is TRBJ2-1; D may be TRBD1 (6 bases). The CDR3 is 15 amino acids. CDR1 MNHEY and CDR2 SMNVEV come from the germline V gene (reference sequence). The germline V and J ends were trimmed by 3 bases and 8 bases, with 17 bases remaining between them. The CDR3 DNA follows: TGTGCCAGCAGTTTGAACCGGGACAAAAGCCATGAGCAGTTCTTC. Translation gives CASSLNRDKSHEQFF.

The gene calls are TRBV29-1 and TRBJ2-2; possibly TRBD2 for D (5 bases). Germline V gene sequence: CDR1 SQVTM, CDR2 ANQGSEA. CDR3 length: 14 residues. Trimming took 7 bases from V and 4 from J, leaving 16 bases between them. The CDR3 is CSAGISAGTGELFF. CDR3 in DNA: TGCAGCGCGGGGATTAGTGCGGGCACCGGGGAGCTGTTTTTT.

On this clone itself: Sequence at one end of the junction differs from germline and may be a read error. The V call is TRBV7-7, the J call TRBJ2-3, with 10 bases lining up with TRBD2. The CDR3 totals 14 residues. Germline CDR1 and CDR2: SSHAT and FNYEAQ (reference sequence). The CDR3 nucleotides are TGTGCTAGCAGCCCCAGCGGGGGGGCAGATACGCAGTATTTT. Translation gives CASSPSGGADTQYF.

This clone was observed a few times. The chain recombines TRBV28 with TRBJ1-5, with TRBD1 as a possible D gene (5 bases). V shed 8 bases and J shed 1 base, with 12 bases lying between them. This CDR3 contains 14 residues. Germline assignment: CDR1 MDHEN and CDR2 SYDVKM. This chain's CDR3 is CASRRGGSNQPQHF. CDR3 coding DNA: TGTGCCAGCCGAAGGGGAGGGAGCAATCAGCCCCAGCATTTT.